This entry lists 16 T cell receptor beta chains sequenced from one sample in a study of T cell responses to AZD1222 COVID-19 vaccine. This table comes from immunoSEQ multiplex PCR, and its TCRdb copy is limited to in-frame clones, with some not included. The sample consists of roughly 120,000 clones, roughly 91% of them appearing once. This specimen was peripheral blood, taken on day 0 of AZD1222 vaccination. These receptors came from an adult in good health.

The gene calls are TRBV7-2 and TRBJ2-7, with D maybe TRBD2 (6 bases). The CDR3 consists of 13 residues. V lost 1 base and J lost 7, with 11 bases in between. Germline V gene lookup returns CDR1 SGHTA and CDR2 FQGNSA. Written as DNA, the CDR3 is TGTGCCAGCAGCTTAGGGACTAAAGGGGAGCAGTACTTC. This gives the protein CASSLGTKGEQYF.

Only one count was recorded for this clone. The CDR3 DNA reads as TGTGCCTCAGACAGGGACGGGTATGGCTACACCTTC. This encodes CASDRDGYGYTF. This chain uses TRBV15 with TRBJ1-2; the match to TRBD1 covers 7 bases. The length of the CDR3 is 12 residues. Losses at the gene ends were 11 bases for V and 5 bases for J; bases not matched to a gene: 8. Germline lookup yields CDR1 LNHNV and CDR2 YYDKDF (reference sequence). Looking up the rest from reference TRBV15 and TRBJ1-2 gives the full variable domain: DAMVIQNPRYQVTQFGKPVTLSCSQTLNHNVMYWYQQKSSQAPKLLFHYYDKDFNNEADTPDNFQSRRPNTSFCFLDIRSPGLGDTAMYLCASDRDGYGYTFGSGTRLTVV.

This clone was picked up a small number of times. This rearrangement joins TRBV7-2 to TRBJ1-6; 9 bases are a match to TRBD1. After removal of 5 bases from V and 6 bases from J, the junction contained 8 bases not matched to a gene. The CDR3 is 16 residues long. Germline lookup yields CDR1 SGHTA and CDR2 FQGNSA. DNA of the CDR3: TGTGCCAGCAGCCCTCCTCGACAGGGGGGTAATTCACCCCTCCACTTT. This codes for CASSPPRQGGNSPLHF.

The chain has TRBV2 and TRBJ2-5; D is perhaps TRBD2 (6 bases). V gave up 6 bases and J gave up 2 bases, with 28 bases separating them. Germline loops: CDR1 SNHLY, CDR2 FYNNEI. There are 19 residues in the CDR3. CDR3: CASRRGLRGANSVQETQYF. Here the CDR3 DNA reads TGTGCCAGCAGGCGGGGTTTAAGAGGGGCCAACTCGGTTCAAGAGACCCAGTACTTC.

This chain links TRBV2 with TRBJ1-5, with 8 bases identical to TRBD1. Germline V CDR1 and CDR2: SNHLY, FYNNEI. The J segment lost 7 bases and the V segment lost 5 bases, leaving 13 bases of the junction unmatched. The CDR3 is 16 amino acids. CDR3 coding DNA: TGTGCCAGCAGTAGATTTGGACAGGGAAAGGTACAGCCCCAGCATTTT. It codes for CASSRFGQGKVQPQHF.

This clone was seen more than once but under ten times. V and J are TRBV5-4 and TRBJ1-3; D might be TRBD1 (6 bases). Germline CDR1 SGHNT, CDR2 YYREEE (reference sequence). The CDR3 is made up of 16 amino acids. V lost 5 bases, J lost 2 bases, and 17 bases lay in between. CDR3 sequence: CASSRGGEMAGNTIYF. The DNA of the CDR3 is TGTGCCAGCAGTAGAGGGGGGGAAATGGCTGGAAACACCATATATTTT.

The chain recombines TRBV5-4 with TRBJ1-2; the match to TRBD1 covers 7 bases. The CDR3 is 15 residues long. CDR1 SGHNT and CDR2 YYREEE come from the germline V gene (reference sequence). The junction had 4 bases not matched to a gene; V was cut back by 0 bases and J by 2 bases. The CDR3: CASSLVAGGNYGYTF. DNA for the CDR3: TGTGCCAGCAGCTTGGTGGCAGGGGGGAACTATGGCTACACCTTC. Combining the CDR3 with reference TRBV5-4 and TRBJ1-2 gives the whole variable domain ETGVTQSPTHLIKTRGQQVTLRCSSQSGHNTVSWYQQALGQGPQFIFQYYREEENGRGNFPPRFSGLQFPNYSSELNVNALELDDSALYLCASSLVAGGNYGYTFGSGTRLTVV.

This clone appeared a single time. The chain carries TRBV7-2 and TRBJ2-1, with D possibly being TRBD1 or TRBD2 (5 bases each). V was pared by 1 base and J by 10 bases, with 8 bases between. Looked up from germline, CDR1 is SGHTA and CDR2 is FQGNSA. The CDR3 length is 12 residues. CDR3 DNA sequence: TGTGCCAGCAGCTTAGGGTGGGGGGAGCAGTTCTTC. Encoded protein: CASSLGWGEQFF.

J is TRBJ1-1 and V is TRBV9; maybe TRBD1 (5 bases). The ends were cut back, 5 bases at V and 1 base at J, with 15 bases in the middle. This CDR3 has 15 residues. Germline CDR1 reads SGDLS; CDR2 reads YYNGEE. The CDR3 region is CASSRGGFGNTEAFF. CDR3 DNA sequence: TGTGCCAGCAGTCGTGGGGGTTTTGGGAACACTGAAGCTTTCTTT. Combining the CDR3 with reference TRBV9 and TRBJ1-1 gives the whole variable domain DSGVTQTPKHLITATGQRVTLRCSPRSGDLSVYWYQQSLDQGLQFLIQYYNGEERAKGNILERFSAQQFPDLHSELNLSSLELGDSALYFCASSRGGFGNTEAFFGQGTRLTVV.

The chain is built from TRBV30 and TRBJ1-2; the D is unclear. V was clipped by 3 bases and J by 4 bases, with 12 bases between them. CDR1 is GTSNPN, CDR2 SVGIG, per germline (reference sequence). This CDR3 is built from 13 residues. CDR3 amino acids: CAWRVSGTYGYTF. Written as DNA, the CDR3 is TGTGCCTGGAGGGTCAGCGGTACCTATGGCTACACCTTC.

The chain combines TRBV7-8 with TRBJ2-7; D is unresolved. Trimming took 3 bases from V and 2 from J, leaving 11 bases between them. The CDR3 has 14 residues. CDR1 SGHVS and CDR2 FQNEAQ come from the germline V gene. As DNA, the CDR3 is TGTGCCAGCAGCTTGCAGGAAACCCCCTACGAGCAGTACTTC. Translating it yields CASSLQETPYEQYF.

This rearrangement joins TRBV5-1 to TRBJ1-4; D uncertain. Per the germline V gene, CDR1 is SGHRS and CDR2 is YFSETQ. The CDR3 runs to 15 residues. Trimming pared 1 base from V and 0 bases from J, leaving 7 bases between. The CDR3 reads CASSLFGATNEKLFF. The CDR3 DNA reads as TGCGCCAGCAGCTTGTTTGGGGCAACTAATGAAAAACTGTTTTTT.

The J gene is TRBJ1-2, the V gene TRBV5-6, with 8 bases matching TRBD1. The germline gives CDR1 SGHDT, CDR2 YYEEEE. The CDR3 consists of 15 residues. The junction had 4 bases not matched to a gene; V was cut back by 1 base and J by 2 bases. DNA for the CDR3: TGTGCCAGCAGCTTGCCGGGACAGGCAAACTATGGCTACACCTTC. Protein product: CASSLPGQANYGYTF.

CDR3 amino acids: CASSNGRLARKGYNEQFF. The CDR3 DNA reads as TGTGCCAGCAGCAATGGTCGACTAGCGAGGAAGGGATACAATGAGCAGTTCTTC. J is TRBJ2-1 and V is TRBV21-1; TRBD2 reflects the table's D call only, with no check against the DNA. TRBV21-1 is labeled a pseudogene. This CDR3 region has 18 residues.

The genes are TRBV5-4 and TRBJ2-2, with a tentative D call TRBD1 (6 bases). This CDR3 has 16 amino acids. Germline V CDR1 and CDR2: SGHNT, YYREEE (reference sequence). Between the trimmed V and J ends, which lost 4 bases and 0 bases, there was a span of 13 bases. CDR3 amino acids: CASSVIGTSNTGELFF. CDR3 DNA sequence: TGTGCCAGCAGCGTTATTGGGACATCGAACACCGGGGAGCTGTTTTTT.

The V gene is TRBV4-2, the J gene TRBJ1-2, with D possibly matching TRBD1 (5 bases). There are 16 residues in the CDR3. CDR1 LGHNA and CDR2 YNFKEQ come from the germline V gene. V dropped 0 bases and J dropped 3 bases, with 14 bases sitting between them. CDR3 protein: CASSQDIGKGDYGYTF. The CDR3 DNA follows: TGTGCCAGCAGCCAAGATATTGGGAAAGGGGACTATGGCTACACCTTC.